This passage covers 26 T cell receptor beta chains from one sample sequenced in a study of T cells after yellow fever vaccination. TCRdb fed the 5' RACE reads into MiXCR, producing one record per CDR3 protein. The data show 400,000 to 450,000 distinct CDR3 sequences, around 20% seen once. The material sequenced was PBMCs, taken before the yellow fever booster vaccination. The receptors come from a man between 18 and 35 years old who received the YFV17D yellow fever vaccine.

CDR3 sequence reads: CASSQDRLAGGQLDTDTQYF. The CDR3 region has the DNA TGCGCCAGCAGCCAAGATCGTCTAGCGGGGGGCCAGCTTGACACAGATACGCAGTATTTT. The chain has TRBV4-1 and TRBJ2-3; 11 bases line up with TRBD2. The germline V gene encodes CDR1 MGHRA and CDR2 YSYEKL. The CDR3 consists of 20 residues. The trim removed 0 bases at V and 2 bases at J, leaving 13 bases unmatched.

In this sample, this clonotype turned up a few times. V usage is TRBV7-2 and J usage is TRBJ2-3; 11 nucleotides match TRBD2. CDR3 length: 18 residues. Trimming cost V 3 bases and J 0 bases; bases outside gene matches: 8. In germline, CDR1 is SGHTA, CDR2 FQGNSA. The CDR3 DNA follows: TGTGCCAGCAGCTTCCTAGCGGGGGGTCCTACTAGCACAGATACGCAGTATTTT. Translating gives CASSFLAGGPTSTDTQYF.

This clonotype was counted only a few times. The chain joins TRBV20-1 to TRBJ2-3; D assignment may be TRBD1 or TRBD2 (5 bases each). This CDR3 is built from 15 residues. Per germline, CDR1 DFQATT and CDR2 SNEGSKA (reference sequence). The V gene lost 2 bases and the J gene lost 2 bases, with 14 bases spanning the gap. The CDR3 sequence: CSARRMGEYTDTQYF. In DNA, the CDR3 is TGCAGTGCTAGACGAATGGGGGAATACACAGATACGCAGTATTTT.

The chain has TRBV6-1 and TRBJ1-2; D might be TRBD1 (5 bases). Germline V gene lookup returns CDR1 MNHNS and CDR2 SASEGT. The V end was cut by 0 bases, the J end by 4 bases, with 12 bases between. CDR3 size: 15 residues. The chain's CDR3 is CASSEAQGGVYGYTF. For the CDR3, the DNA is TGTGCCAGCAGTGAAGCTCAAGGAGGGGTCTATGGCTACACCTTC.

This clonotype was seen a handful of times. This rearrangement joins TRBV3-1 to TRBJ2-7, with D unclear. The CDR3 consists of 11 residues. V dropped 2 bases and J dropped 4 bases, with 3 bases sitting between them. Germline CDR1 is LGHDT and CDR2 is YNNKEL (reference sequence). In nucleotides, the CDR3 is TGTGCCAGCAGCCAATGGTACGAGCAGTACTTC. Translated: CASSQWYEQYF.

The chain links TRBV11-2 to TRBJ2-2, with TRBD1 matching over 9 bases. V was clipped by 5 bases and J by 5 bases; unmatched bases: 9. There are 16 residues in the CDR3. Germline CDR1 and CDR2: SGHAT and FQNNGV. DNA for the CDR3: TGTGCCAGCAGCCCAGCTTGGACAGGGGCTACCGGGGAGCTGTTTTTT. This encodes CASSPAWTGATGELFF.

The chain uses TRBV7-2 and TRBJ2-3; perhaps D is TRBD1 or TRBD2 (5 bases each). With 2 bases removed from V and 5 bases from J, the gap between germline ends came to 11 bases. The germline CDR1 and CDR2 sequences are SGHTA and FQGNSA. This CDR3 is 14 amino acids long. The CDR3 loop is CASSLRLGVDTQYF. The CDR3 DNA reads TGTGCCAGCAGCTTAAGACTGGGGGTAGATACGCAGTATTTT.

The chain couples TRBV12-3 or TRBV12-4 to TRBJ1-1; 7 positions match TRBD1. The CDR3 has 15 residues. V shed 2 bases and J 7 bases; nucleotides not matched to a gene: 10. The CDR3 DNA reads TGTGCCAGCAGTTTAAGCTATAGGGGGCGAGGTGAAGCTTTCTTT. Protein sequence: CASSLSYRGRGEAFF.

The rearrangement joins TRBV7-9 to TRBJ1-2, with D possibly TRBD1 on 5 matching bases. The CDR3 is 14 amino acids. From germline, CDR1 is SEHNR and CDR2 FQNEAQ (reference sequence). Trimming took off 5 bases at V and 4 bases at J, with 14 bases between the two ends. The CDR3: CASSRDRPVYGYTF. CDR3 DNA sequence: TGTGCCAGCAGCCGGGACCGACCGGTCTATGGCTACACCTTC.

The V and J genes are TRBV11-3 and TRBJ2-1; 7 positions match TRBD1. The CDR3 has 18 amino acids. V shed 2 bases, J shed 1 base, and the junction held 11 bases outside the gene matches. The germline V gene has CDR1 SGHNT and CDR2 YENEEA. The CDR3 DNA reads TGTGCCAGCAGCTTACCAACCTCAGCAGGGGGTTCCTACAATGAGCAGTTCTTC. This sequence encodes CASSLPTSAGGSYNEQFF.

The rearrangement joins TRBV5-4 to TRBJ2-5; no definite D call. The CDR3 extends over 13 amino acids. Germline values: CDR1 SGHNT, CDR2 YYREEE (reference sequence). The V end was cut by 0 bases, the J end by 5 bases, with 8 bases between. CDR3 amino acids: CASSLVEMETQYF. The CDR3 DNA is TGTGCCAGCAGCTTGGTGGAGATGGAGACCCAGTACTTC.

J is TRBJ1-5 and V is TRBV10-2; D remains unclear. The ends were cut back, 2 bases at V and 5 bases at J, with 7 bases in the middle. Germline CDR1 WSHSY, CDR2 SAAADI. This CDR3 has 13 amino acids. CDR3 sequence: CASSEEGYQPQHF. In DNA, the CDR3 is TGCGCCAGCAGTGAGGAGGGATATCAGCCCCAGCATTTT.

The V gene is TRBV4-1, the J gene TRBJ1-5, with D possibly being TRBD1 (6 bases). The CDR3 is made up of 15 amino acids. The V and J ends lost 8 bases and 0 bases respectively, with 14 bases between them. Germline lookup yields CDR1 MGHRA and CDR2 YSYEKL. The CDR3 DNA reads as TGCGCCAGCGGGGACAAGGATTATAGCAATCAGCCCCAGCATTTT. It encodes CASGDKDYSNQPQHF.

The genes are TRBV2 and TRBJ1-1, with unresolved D. V lost 8 bases and J lost 9, with 16 bases in between. CDR3 size: 12 residues. Germline CDR1 and CDR2: SNHLY and FYNNEI. This CDR3 is CASGRESNKAFF. DNA for the CDR3: TGTGCCAGCGGAAGGGAGTCGAATAAAGCTTTCTTT.

There are a few counts of this clonotype. The V and J genes are TRBV24-1 and TRBJ1-6; 7 bases align to TRBD1. V was clipped by 9 bases and J by 1 base; unmatched bases: 8. CDR1 KGHDR and CDR2 SFDVKD come from the germline V gene. This CDR3 region has 16 residues. CDR3 residues: CATLRQGGSYNSPLHF. The CDR3, as DNA: TGTGCCACCCTTCGACAGGGAGGGTCCTATAATTCACCCCTCCACTTT.

The V gene is TRBV7-2, the J gene TRBJ1-1; D uncertain. Looked up from germline, CDR1 is SGHTA and CDR2 is FQGNSA. The CDR3 length is 14 residues. The V end was cut by 1 base, the J end by 1 base, with 7 bases between. As DNA, the CDR3 is TGTGCCAGCAGCTTAGTCGCAAAGAACACTGAAGCTTTCTTT. This codes for CASSLVAKNTEAFF.

The chain has TRBV7-2 and TRBJ2-4, with D tentatively TRBD1 (6 bases). Germline assignment: CDR1 SGHTA and CDR2 FQGNSA. The CDR3 sequence is 14 residues long. Trimming shortened V by 2 bases and J by 2 bases, and 7 bases separated the two germline ends. The CDR3 spells CASSLTGTKNIQYF. CDR3 in DNA: TGTGCCAGCAGCTTAACAGGGACCAAAAACATTCAGTACTTC.

The chain links TRBV11-2 to TRBJ2-2; no definite D call. This CDR3 comprises 14 residues. Trimming left V 4 bases short and J 4 bases short, with 10 bases between. CDR1 SGHAT and CDR2 FQNNGV come from the germline V gene. As DNA, the CDR3 is TGTGCCAGCAGCTGGAGCAGAGGCACCGGGGAGCTGTTTTTT. Amino acid sequence: CASSWSRGTGELFF.

This clonotype was counted at least ten times. This chain links TRBV10-3 with TRBJ1-2, with D tentatively TRBD1 (5 bases). Trimming cost V 0 bases and J 7 bases, with 15 bases left between them. Germline values: CDR1 ENHRY, CDR2 SYGVKD. The length of the CDR3 is 15 residues. CDR3 in amino acids: CAISESLWQGGGYTF. The CDR3 bases are TGTGCCATCAGTGAGTCATTGTGGCAGGGCGGTGGCTACACCTTC.

The chain uses TRBV20-1 and TRBJ1-2; D might be TRBD1 (5 bases). The V gene lost 1 base and the J gene lost 2 bases, with 11 bases spanning the gap. Germline CDR1 is DFQATT and CDR2 is SNEGSKA (reference sequence). This CDR3 is 14 amino acids long. As DNA, the CDR3 is TGCAGTGCTAGAGTACGGGGGTCCAACTATGGCTACACCTTC. Protein sequence: CSARVRGSNYGYTF.

The chain has TRBV1 and TRBJ2-3; the D call TRBD2 from the table was never checked on the DNA. TRBV1 is marked as a pseudogene. The CDR3 runs 20 residues. The CDR3 DNA is TGCACCAGCAGCCAAGAGGATTGGCCTAGCGGGGGGCGTAGCACAGATACGCAGTATTTT. Translating it yields CTSSQEDWPSGGRSTDTQYF.

This clonotype was recorded a few times. V and J are TRBV13 and TRBJ2-7; D gene ambiguous. This CDR3 contains 13 residues. Trimming removed 6 bases at V and 5 bases at J, with 14 bases between. Germline CDR1 and CDR2: PRHDT and FYEKMQ (reference sequence). DNA for the CDR3: TGTGCCAGCAGAGATATACTGTCCCACGAGCAGTACTTC. Amino acid sequence: CASRDILSHEQYF.

The chain has TRBV6-1 and TRBJ2-7; D may be TRBD1 (6 bases). V lost 11 bases and J 3 bases, leaving 11 bases between the germline ends. CDR3 length: 11 residues. Looked up from germline, CDR1 is MNHNS and CDR2 is SASEGT. CDR3 bases: TGTGCCGGGGAAGGGGGCTACGAGCAGTACTTC. This encodes CAGEGGYEQYF.

The sample holds a few counts of this clonotype. This rearrangement joins TRBV3-2 to TRBJ2-5. TRBV3-2 is a listed pseudogene. The CDR3 loop spans 14 amino acids. The CDR3 here is CASSRQCTKKTQYF. In nucleotides, the CDR3 is TGTGCCAGCAGCCGGCAATGCACCAAGAAGACCCAGTACTTC.

The V gene is TRBV5-1, the J gene TRBJ2-3, with 7 bases that match TRBD1. The germline CDR1 and CDR2 sequences are SGHRS and YFSETQ. The CDR3 is 17 residues long. With V trimmed by 6 bases and J by 2 bases, 15 bases remained unmatched. CDR3 amino acids: CASTPAVLTGVTDTQYF. The CDR3, as DNA: TGCGCCAGCACCCCCGCCGTCCTTACAGGGGTCACAGATACGCAGTATTTT.

The J gene is TRBJ1-1, the V gene TRBV24-1; D perhaps matches TRBD1 (6 bases). V lost 5 bases, J lost 5 bases, and 11 bases lay in between. CDR1 and CDR2 from the germline V gene are KGHDR and SFDVKD. This CDR3 comprises 13 residues. The DNA of the CDR3 is TGTGCCACCAGTGCAGGGGCGTATACTGAAGCTTTCTTT. Protein sequence: CATSAGAYTEAFF.